Below are 23 T cell receptor beta chains sequenced from a single sample in a study of blood T cell repertoires in COVID-19. Sequencing was performed with immunoSEQ multiplex PCR; in TCRdb, only in-frame clones are kept and a portion is missing. The sample carries 250,000 or so clones, 84% recorded once. Sequences were obtained from peripheral blood. The source is a woman between 35 and 50 years old who had recovered from COVID-19.

V and J are TRBV19 and TRBJ2-3; D call uncertain. The germline gives CDR1 LNHDA, CDR2 SQIVND (reference sequence). This CDR3 is 11 amino acids long. Between the trimmed V and J ends, which lost 3 bases and 4 bases, there was a span of 2 bases. The CDR3 bases are TGTGCCAGTAGTATCTCAGATACGCAGTATTTT. This sequence encodes CASSISDTQYF.

The chain is built from TRBV28 and TRBJ1-5; D remains ambiguous. This CDR3 contains 14 residues. Trimming took off 2 bases at V and 4 bases at J, with 9 bases between the two ends. Per the germline V gene, CDR1 is MDHEN and CDR2 is SYDVKM. This CDR3 is CASSLQIVNQPQHF. CDR3 DNA sequence: TGTGCCAGCAGTTTACAGATCGTGAATCAGCCCCAGCATTTT.

This clone was recorded a few times. The J gene is TRBJ1-5, the V gene TRBV9, with no clear D. Trimming removed 0 bases from V and 10 bases from J, with 11 bases in between. Germline V gene sequence: CDR1 SGDLS, CDR2 YYNGEE. The CDR3 length is 13 residues. CDR3 nucleotides: TGTGCCAGCAGCGTAGAGGAAGACACCCCCCAGCATTTT. This codes for CASSVEEDTPQHF.

The chain combines TRBV6-4 with TRBJ2-3; 9 nucleotides align to TRBD2. CDR3 length: 17 amino acids. The ends lost 0 bases at V and 2 bases at J; junction bases unmatched: 6. Germline values: CDR1 MRHNA, CDR2 SNTAGT. The CDR3 sequence: CASSDSGSGGPTDTQYF. The CDR3 DNA sequence: TGTGCCAGCAGTGACTCGGGTAGCGGGGGTCCCACAGATACGCAGTATTTT.

The chain links TRBV15 to TRBJ1-1; D not resolved. V was cut by 2 bases and J by 7 bases, with 11 bases left in between. Germline assignment: CDR1 LNHNV and CDR2 YYDKDF (reference sequence). This CDR3 has 13 residues. CDR3 protein: CATSRTFEVEAFF. CDR3 nucleotide sequence: TGTGCCACCAGCAGAACATTCGAGGTTGAAGCTTTCTTT.

This chain joins TRBV5-4 and TRBJ2-6, with D perhaps TRBD2 (5 bases). The CDR3 has 15 residues. The germline V gene has CDR1 SGHNT and CDR2 YYREEE (reference sequence). The ends were cut back, 7 bases at V and 0 bases at J, with 11 bases in the middle. As DNA, the CDR3 is TGTGCCAGCTCCCCCGGGGTCTCTGGGGCCAACGTCCTGACTTTC. This translates into CASSPGVSGANVLTF. Together with reference TRBV5-4 and TRBJ2-6, the CDR3 gives the full variable domain: ETGVTQSPTHLIKTRGQQVTLRCSSQSGHNTVSWYQQALGQGPQFIFQYYREEENGRGNFPPRFSGLQFPNYSSELNVNALELDDSALYLCASSPGVSGANVLTFGAGSRLTVL.

The chain combines TRBV5-1 with TRBJ2-5, with 12 bases lining up with TRBD2. Germline CDR1 reads SGHRS; CDR2 reads YFSETQ. J lost 6 bases, V lost 0 bases, and 9 bases had no gene match. The CDR3 covers 17 residues. The CDR3 DNA follows: TGCGCCAGCAGCTTGGTATCTAGCGGGGGGGCTCAGAAGACCCAGTACTTC. Translating it yields CASSLVSSGGAQKTQYF. The entire variable domain, with the rest obtained from reference TRBV5-1 and TRBJ2-5, is as follows: KAGVTQTPRYLIKTRGQQVTLSCSPISGHRSVSWYQQTPGQGLQFLFEYFSETQRNKGNFPGRFSGRQFSNSRSEMNVSTLELGDSALYLCASSLVSSGGAQKTQYFGPGTRLLVL.

This chain links TRBV5-1 with TRBJ2-2; 9 nucleotides agree with TRBD2. Germline loops: CDR1 SGHRS, CDR2 YFSETQ. V lost 1 base to trimming and J lost 0 bases; unmatched junction nucleotides: 7. The CDR3 length is 18 residues. CDR3 in DNA: TGCGCCAGCAGCTTGCTGGCGGGGGGGCTCACGAACACCGGGGAGCTGTTTTTT. Its protein is CASSLLAGGLTNTGELFF.

The chain uses TRBV10-3 and TRBJ2-2, with D tentatively TRBD1 (6 bases). Trimming removed 0 bases at V and 5 bases at J, with 16 bases between. This CDR3 spans 17 amino acids. From germline, CDR1 is ENHRY and CDR2 SYGVKD. CDR3 loop: CAISESTGQRRTGELFF. In nucleotides, the CDR3 is TGTGCCATCAGTGAGTCGACCGGACAGCGGAGAACCGGGGAGCTGTTTTTT.

The rearrangement joins TRBV5-1 to TRBJ2-1, with TRBD1 matching 9 bases. Trimming cost V 0 bases and J 3 bases; bases outside gene matches: 1. The CDR3 consists of 15 residues. The germline gives CDR1 SGHRS, CDR2 YFSETQ. The CDR3 sequence is CASSLDRGLYNEQFF. CDR3 in DNA: TGCGCCAGCAGCTTGGACAGGGGGCTCTACAATGAGCAGTTCTTC.

The rearrangement links TRBV9 to TRBJ2-1, with TRBD2 identical over 12 bases. The germline V gene encodes CDR1 SGDLS and CDR2 YYNGEE. The CDR3 loop spans 15 amino acids. The V and J ends lost 4 bases and 4 bases, in that order; junction bases with no gene match: 3. Here the CDR3 reads CASSPTSGGYNEQFF. DNA of the CDR3: TGTGCCAGCAGCCCGACTAGCGGGGGATACAATGAGCAGTTCTTC.

V usage is TRBV5-4 and J usage is TRBJ1-2; 9 bases line up with TRBD1. V was clipped by 0 bases and J by 8 bases; unmatched bases: 8. The CDR3 is made up of 15 amino acids. In germline, CDR1 is SGHNT, CDR2 YYREEE (reference sequence). In DNA form, the CDR3 reads TGTGCCAGCAGCTTGGGCGGGACAGGGAGTGTAGGCTACACCTTC. This codes for CASSLGGTGSVGYTF.

The sample holds a few counts of this clone. The CDR3 reads CASSFYYEQYF. The CDR3 DNA is TGTGCCAGCAGCTTTTACTACGAGCAGTACTTC. This sequence joins TRBV11-3 and TRBJ2-7, with D unclear. Germline lookup yields CDR1 SGHNT and CDR2 YENEEA. Trimming stripped 3 bases from V and 3 bases from J, with 3 bases between. This CDR3 spans 11 amino acids.

This clone appeared once. V gene TRBV24-1 combines with J gene TRBJ2-7, with 9 bases matching TRBD1. Germline CDR1 reads KGHDR; CDR2 reads SFDVKD. The CDR3 runs 17 residues. The ends lost 2 bases at V and 3 bases at J; junction bases unmatched: 10. CDR3 coding DNA: TGTGCCACCAGTGATTCCCCCGGGGGACAGGGTCTCTACGAGCAGTACTTC. This sequence encodes CATSDSPGGQGLYEQYF.

This clone was observed many times. The J gene is TRBJ1-2, the V gene TRBV2, with 9 nucleotides matching TRBD1. Germline V gives CDR1 SNHLY, CDR2 FYNNEI. V lost 6 bases, J lost 6 bases, and 8 bases stayed unmatched. There are 14 residues in the CDR3. This chain's CDR3 is CASRPGTGTDGYTF. The CDR3 DNA follows: TGTGCCAGCAGACCCGGGACAGGGACCGATGGCTACACCTTC.

V is TRBV30 and J is TRBJ1-2; D is possibly TRBD1 (6 bases). The germline V gene encodes CDR1 GTSNPN and CDR2 SVGIG (reference sequence). The CDR3 is 13 amino acids. The germline V and J ends were trimmed by 3 bases and 4 bases, with 12 bases remaining between them. CDR3 coding DNA: TGTGCCTGGAGGAGGGGGATAGTCTATGGCTACACCTTC. This gives the protein CAWRRGIVYGYTF.

CDR3 coding DNA: TGTGCCAGCAGCACACAGACAATTGGAAACACCATATATTTT. The encoded protein is CASSTQTIGNTIYF. This chain links TRBV7-9 with TRBJ1-3; D remains unclear. Trimming removed 5 bases at V and 3 bases at J, with 11 bases between. The germline CDR1 and CDR2 sequences are SEHNR and FQNEAQ (reference sequence). The CDR3 consists of 14 residues.

This clone came up a few times. The rearrangement uses TRBV5-1 and TRBJ1-2; D gene ambiguous. The CDR3 runs to 13 residues. Between the trimmed V and J ends, which lost 1 base and 2 bases, there was a span of 6 bases. The germline V gene has CDR1 SGHRS and CDR2 YFSETQ. CDR3 in amino acids: CASSLIANYGYTF. The CDR3 DNA follows: TGCGCCAGCAGCTTGATAGCAAACTATGGCTACACCTTC.

V usage is TRBV29-1 and J usage is TRBJ2-2; 7 nucleotides agree with TRBD2. In germline, CDR1 is SQVTM, CDR2 ANQGSEA. J was trimmed by 5 bases and V by 3 bases; bases with no gene match: 3. The CDR3 length is 13 residues. CDR3 DNA: TGCAGCGTTGAGGCGGGGGTAACCGGGGAGCTGTTTTTT. Protein product: CSVEAGVTGELFF.

The chain links TRBV6-5 to TRBJ1-3; no reliable D call. V was clipped by 4 bases and J by 0 bases, with 13 bases between them. CDR1 MNHEY and CDR2 SVGAGI come from the germline V gene. The CDR3 consists of 16 residues. CDR3: CASSSPRRDSGNTIYF. The CDR3 DNA sequence: TGTGCCAGCAGTTCACCACGCCGGGACTCTGGAAACACCATATATTTT.

The chain uses TRBV7-2 and TRBJ1-1, with a tentative D call TRBD1 (6 bases). The CDR3 covers 14 residues. V was clipped by 5 bases and J by 3 bases, with 13 bases between them. Per the germline V gene, CDR1 is SGHTA and CDR2 is FQGNSA. CDR3: CASSPPGHYTEAFF. As DNA, the CDR3 is TGTGCCAGCAGCCCACCGGGACACTACACTGAAGCTTTCTTT.

This clone has a count of ten or more. This chain joins TRBV4-1 and TRBJ2-7; possible D gene TRBD1, 6 bases. Per the germline V gene, CDR1 is MGHRA and CDR2 is YSYEKL. The CDR3 runs 15 residues. V shed 1 base and J shed 4 bases, with 14 bases lying between them. CDR3 residues: CASSQGVAGVYEQYF. DNA for the CDR3: TGCGCCAGCAGCCAAGGCGTGGCAGGGGTGTACGAGCAGTACTTC.

J is TRBJ2-4 and V is TRBV30; 9 nucleotides line up with TRBD1. With 0 bases clipped from V and 6 bases from J, the junction kept 0 bases outside the gene matches. The germline V gene has CDR1 GTSNPN and CDR2 SVGIG (reference sequence). The CDR3 has 13 amino acids. The CDR3, as DNA: TGTGCCTGGAGTGTACAGGGGGCAAACATTCAGTACTTC. As protein: CAWSVQGANIQYF.